The 31 T cell receptor beta chains below come from one sample, sequenced in a study of blood T cell repertoires in COVID-19. The table came from immunoSEQ multiplex PCR; TCRdb's copy has only in-frame clones and leaves some out. Among around 260,000 clones listed, less than 90% were seen once. The specimen was peripheral blood. These TCRs come from a man in his fifties or sixties with acute or convalescent COVID-19.

V gene TRBV5-1 combines with J gene TRBJ2-1; D is possibly TRBD1 (6 bases). V was pared by 3 bases and J by 10 bases, with 11 bases between. CDR3 length: 12 amino acids. Germline-derived CDR1 and CDR2 are SGHRS and YFSETQ. The CDR3 nucleotides read TGCGCCAGCAGCTGGACAGCCGGCGAGCAGTTCTTC. It specifies CASSWTAGEQFF.

V gene TRBV5-6 combines with J gene TRBJ1-2; TRBD1 matches at 8 bases. The germline V gene encodes CDR1 SGHDT and CDR2 YYEEEE. Trimming at V came to 4 bases and at J to 2 bases, leaving 4 bases not matched to a gene. The CDR3 covers 14 residues. CDR3 in amino acids: CASSSGTGNYGYTF. Written as DNA, the CDR3 is TGTGCCAGCAGCAGTGGGACAGGCAACTATGGCTACACCTTC.

V and J are TRBV6-4 and TRBJ2-6, with 7 positions matching TRBD1. CDR3 length: 20 residues. CDR1 and CDR2 (germline): MRHNA, SNTAGT. The V and J ends lost 4 bases and 0 bases, in that order; junction bases with no gene match: 15. The CDR3 nucleotides are TGTGCCAGCAGTGCATTTTCTCCGGGACAGAGGGGCTCTGGGGCCAACGTCCTGACTTTC. Its translation is CASSAFSPGQRGSGANVLTF.

The chain has TRBV6-2 or TRBV6-3 and TRBJ2-5; TRBD1 matches at 12 bases. Germline CDR1 reads MNHEY; CDR2 reads SVGEGT. J was trimmed by 5 bases and V by 1 base; bases with no gene match: 5. CDR3 length: 16 residues. CDR3 sequence: CASSYLGTGGQETQYF. The CDR3 region has the DNA TGTGCCAGCAGTTACTTGGGGACAGGGGGCCAGGAGACCCAGTACTTC.

This clone came up a few times. The gene calls are TRBV7-3 and TRBJ1-6, with 9 bases matching TRBD1. V trimming: 4 bases; J trimming: 8 bases; junction bases outside the gene matches: 3. The V gene's germline CDR1 is SGHTA and CDR2 FQGTGA. The CDR3 spans 14 residues. CDR3 in DNA: TGTGCCAGCAGCTCGAGACAGGGGGATTCACCCCTCCACTTT. It translates to CASSSRQGDSPLHF. Using reference TRBV7-3 and TRBJ1-6 for the parts outside the CDR3, the full variable domain is GAGVSQTPSNKVTEKGKYVELRCDPISGHTALYWYRQSLGQGPEFLIYFQGTGAADDSGLPNDRFFAVRPEGSVSTLKIQRTERGDSAVYLCASSSRQGDSPLHFGNGTRLTVT.

The genes are TRBV6-1 and TRBJ2-1, with TRBD2 matching 8 bases. With V trimmed by 2 bases and J by 10 bases, 4 bases remained unmatched. The CDR3 runs 13 residues. Germline loops: CDR1 MNHNS, CDR2 SASEGT. DNA for the CDR3: TGTGCCAGCAGTGAAACTAGCGGAACAGAGCAGTTCTTC. This encodes CASSETSGTEQFF.

The V call is TRBV6-5, the J call TRBJ1-2; 11 bases map to TRBD1. The CDR3 totals 14 residues. Germline V gene sequence: CDR1 MNHEY, CDR2 SVGAGI. V lost 6 bases to trimming and J lost 4 bases; unmatched junction nucleotides: 4. The CDR3 loop reads CASRSGTGGYGYTF. CDR3 nucleotides: TGTGCCAGCAGATCCGGGACAGGGGGCTATGGCTACACCTTC.

The rearrangement links TRBV5-6 to TRBJ2-4, with TRBD2 as a possible D gene (6 bases). Germline V gene sequence: CDR1 SGHDT, CDR2 YYEEEE. Trimming pared 0 bases from V and 5 bases from J, leaving 15 bases between. This CDR3 has 16 residues. CDR3 DNA sequence: TGTGCCAGCAGCTTGGTTGGTGGAGGGACCCAAAACATTCAGTACTTC. Translated, it gives CASSLVGGGTQNIQYF.

V usage is TRBV7-2 and J usage is TRBJ2-1; 9 bases agree with TRBD2. Trimming took 4 bases from V and 9 from J; bases not matched to a gene: 13. The CDR3 length is 16 residues. The V gene's germline CDR1 is SGHTA and CDR2 FQGNSA. The CDR3 sequence is CASSSAGRGGWGEQFF. The CDR3 coding sequence is TGTGCCAGCAGCTCCGCTGGGCGGGGGGGCTGGGGTGAGCAGTTCTTC.

This sequence joins TRBV7-6 and TRBJ2-3, with TRBD1 matching over 7 bases. J gave up 2 bases and V 5 bases, and 10 bases lay outside the gene matches. The CDR3 length is 16 residues. Germline V gene data show CDR1 as SGHVS and CDR2 as FNYEAQ. CDR3 residues: CASSPPGQTYTDTQYF. The CDR3 DNA sequence: TGTGCCAGCAGCCCACCGGGACAGACTTACACAGATACGCAGTATTTT.

The chain joins TRBV3-1 (or the pseudogene TRBV3-2) to TRBJ2-7; 16 bases fit TRBD2. CDR3 size: 20 residues. In germline, CDR1 is LGHDT, CDR2 YNNKEL (reference sequence). With V trimmed by 0 bases and J by 10 bases, 18 bases remained unmatched. The CDR3: CASSQEEEGWGLAGGPKQYF. As DNA, the CDR3 is TGTGCCAGCAGCCAAGAAGAGGAAGGTTGGGGACTAGCGGGGGGGCCGAAACAGTACTTC.

This clone was observed a few times. V is TRBV7-9 and J is TRBJ1-4; D unclear. Germline V gene sequence: CDR1 SEHNR, CDR2 FQNEAQ (reference sequence). Trimming cost V 1 base and J 3 bases, with 18 bases left between them. This CDR3 contains 18 residues. CDR3 coding DNA: TGTGCCAGCAGCTTAGGTCTCACAGCCTCGGCTGCTAATGAAAAACTGTTTTTT. Encoded protein: CASSLGLTASAANEKLFF. The whole variable domain, remainder taken from reference TRBV7-9 and TRBJ1-4, is DTGVSQNPRHKITKRGQNVTFRCDPISEHNRLYWYRQTLGQGPEFLTYFQNEAQLEKSRLLSDRFSAERPKGSFSTLEIQRTEQGDSAMYLCASSLGLTASAANEKLFFGSGTQLSVL.

The chain recombines TRBV27 with TRBJ2-1, with 12 bases lining up with TRBD2. This CDR3 has 16 residues. V lost 4 bases and J lost 2; bases outside the gene matches: 3. The germline gives CDR1 MNHEY, CDR2 SMNVEV (reference sequence). CDR3 in amino acids: CASSSTSGSAYNEQFF. CDR3 sequence (DNA): TGTGCCAGCAGTTCGACTAGCGGGAGCGCCTACAATGAGCAGTTCTTC.

The rearrangement uses TRBV10-2 and TRBJ2-2, with TRBD2 matching 9 bases. This CDR3 region has 14 residues. J gave up 7 bases and V 5 bases, and 5 bases lay outside the gene matches. The germline V gene encodes CDR1 WSHSY and CDR2 SAAADI. The CDR3 is CASSLAGVNGELFF. The CDR3 DNA sequence: TGCGCCAGCAGTTTAGCGGGGGTAAACGGGGAGCTGTTTTTT.

This chain joins TRBV21-1 and TRBJ1-1; the DNA was not compared with TRBD1, the D call given in the table. TRBV21-1 is a pseudogene segment. This CDR3 region has 15 residues. The CDR3 loop reads CASSMPQGPNTEAFF. CDR3 nucleotide sequence: TGTGCCAGCAGCATGCCACAGGGGCCGAACACTGAAGCTTTCTTT.

V is TRBV19 and J is TRBJ1-1; 8 bases line up with TRBD1. The CDR3 covers 14 residues. The V and J ends lost 3 bases and 3 bases, in that order; junction bases with no gene match: 3. From germline, CDR1 is LNHDA and CDR2 SQIVND (reference sequence). CDR3 sequence reads: CASSIGDRHTEAFF. The DNA for the CDR3 is TGTGCCAGTAGTATTGGGGACAGGCACACTGAAGCTTTCTTT.

The CDR3 sequence is CASSYRQGGNEQFF. DNA for the CDR3: TGTGCCAGCAGTTACCGACAGGGTGGCAATGAGCAGTTCTTC. V usage is TRBV6-6 and J usage is TRBJ2-1; TRBD1 matches at 7 bases. The trim removed 2 bases at V and 6 bases at J, leaving 4 bases unmatched. The CDR3 extends over 14 amino acids. Germline CDR1 and CDR2: MNHNY and SVGAGI (reference sequence).

The J gene is TRBJ1-1, the V gene TRBV6-2 or TRBV6-3, with 7 bases lining up with TRBD1. V lost 0 bases to trimming and J lost 3 bases; unmatched junction nucleotides: 7. The CDR3 extends over 16 amino acids. Germline values: CDR1 MNHEY, CDR2 SVGEGT. Here the CDR3 DNA reads TGTGCCAGCAGTTACTCGAAGCCAGGGGGATACACTGAAGCTTTCTTT. Protein: CASSYSKPGGYTEAFF.

V gene TRBV6-5 combines with J gene TRBJ2-5, with TRBD1 identical over 8 bases. The length of the CDR3 is 15 residues. Germline-derived CDR1 and CDR2 are MNHEY and SVGAGI. Losses at the gene ends were 5 bases for V and 7 bases for J; bases not matched to a gene: 12. The CDR3 coding sequence is TGTGCCAGCAGTAACGGCGGACAGGGTGGGGGGACCCAGTACTTC. Translating gives CASSNGGQGGGTQYF.

As to this clone: Germline and junction disagree at one end, which may indicate a read error. The gene calls are TRBV10-3 and TRBJ2-7; the match to TRBD1 covers 9 bases. Germline V CDR1 and CDR2: ENHRY, SYGVKD. There are 14 residues in the CDR3. The CDR3: CVIREPGQGYEQYF. The CDR3 bases are TGTGTCATCAGAGAACCGGGACAGGGTTACGAGCAGTACTTC.

The chain carries TRBV2 and TRBJ2-7; 8 bases agree with TRBD1. The germline CDR1 and CDR2 sequences are SNHLY and FYNNEI. V was clipped by 4 bases and J by 0 bases; unmatched bases: 11. The CDR3 runs 17 residues. For the CDR3, the DNA is TGTGCCAGCAGTGCAACCCCGGGACAGGAGAACTCCTACGAGCAGTACTTC. Encoded protein: CASSATPGQENSYEQYF.

The rearrangement uses TRBV4-2 and TRBJ2-7, with 8 nucleotides matching TRBD2. Germline V gene data show CDR1 as LGHNA and CDR2 as YNFKEQ. The J segment lost 4 bases and the V segment lost 0 bases, leaving 11 bases of the junction unmatched. The CDR3 has 17 amino acids. In nucleotides, the CDR3 is TGTGCCAGCAGCCAAGACCCACCTCCAGCGGGAGTTTACGAGCAGTACTTC. Translating it yields CASSQDPPPAGVYEQYF.

The V gene is TRBV6-2 or TRBV6-3, the J gene TRBJ2-7, with a tentative D call TRBD1 (6 bases). This CDR3 has 14 amino acids. CDR1 MNHEY and CDR2 SVGEGT come from the germline V gene. V was clipped by 7 bases and J by 7 bases, with 20 bases between them. The CDR3 nucleotides read TGTGCCAGCATCCCCGGGACAATCCCCCGGGAGCAGTACTTC. As protein: CASIPGTIPREQYF.

The chain employs TRBV7-2 and TRBJ1-4, with 9 bases fitting TRBD1. V dropped 2 bases and J dropped 8; count of bases not matched to a gene: 9. This CDR3 is 16 amino acids long. Germline V lookup: CDR1 SGHTA, CDR2 FQGNSA. CDR3 residues: CASSLQGGTGREKLFF. The CDR3 coding sequence is TGTGCCAGCAGCTTACAAGGCGGGACAGGGAGGGAAAAACTGTTTTTT.

This chain connects TRBV4-1 to TRBJ2-1, with D perhaps TRBD2 (5 bases). The CDR3 runs to 16 residues. Per germline, CDR1 MGHRA and CDR2 YSYEKL. The V and J ends lost 0 bases and 3 bases respectively, with 12 bases between them. The CDR3 reads CASSQERGSNYNEQFF. CDR3 DNA sequence: TGCGCCAGCAGCCAAGAACGGGGAAGTAACTACAATGAGCAGTTCTTC.

This rearrangement joins TRBV12-5 to TRBJ2-3; TRBD1 might be the D (5 bases). The V gene's germline CDR1 is LGHNT and CDR2 FRNRAP. Between the trimmed V and J ends, which lost 1 base and 0 bases, there was a span of 8 bases. The CDR3 contains 15 residues. CDR3 sequence (DNA): TGTGCTAGTGGTTTGGGGCAGGGAAGCACAGATACGCAGTATTTT. It specifies CASGLGQGSTDTQYF.

V is TRBV24-1 and J is TRBJ2-5, with D possibly TRBD2 on 5 matching bases. CDR1 and CDR2 from the germline V gene are KGHDR and SFDVKD. This CDR3 has 13 amino acids. Trimming shortened V by 5 bases and J by 1 base, and 7 bases separated the two germline ends. The CDR3, as DNA: TGTGCCACCAGTGGAAGCGGCCAAGAGACCCAGTACTTC. It translates to CATSGSGQETQYF.

The J gene is TRBJ2-7, the V gene TRBV21-1; whether TRBD1, the table's D call, matches the DNA was not checked. TRBV21-1 is given as a pseudogene. This CDR3 region has 14 residues. As DNA, the CDR3 is TGTGCCAGCCTTAGCCGGGACAGGGTTTACGAGCAGTACTTC. It codes for CASLSRDRVYEQYF.

The chain combines TRBV6-6 with TRBJ1-5; perhaps TRBD1 as D (6 bases). Trimming left V 8 bases short and J 4 bases short, with 21 bases between. The CDR3 length is 16 residues. CDR1 is MNHNY, CDR2 SVGAGI, per germline (reference sequence). The CDR3 DNA follows: TGTGCCAGCTCCCGAGGGCCGACAGGAAAAAATCAGCCCCAGCATTTT. This sequence encodes CASSRGPTGKNQPQHF.

This rearrangement joins TRBV5-1 to TRBJ2-7; the D gene is possibly TRBD1 (5 bases). The CDR3 runs 12 residues. Germline V gene data show CDR1 as SGHRS and CDR2 as YFSETQ. The V gene lost 1 base and the J gene lost 5 bases, with 7 bases spanning the gap. CDR3 nucleotide sequence: TGCGCCAGCAGCTTGTCAGGGAACGAGCAGTACTTC. Residues: CASSLSGNEQYF. Combining the CDR3 with reference TRBV5-1 and TRBJ2-7 gives the whole variable domain KAGVTQTPRYLIKTRGQQVTLSCSPISGHRSVSWYQQTPGQGLQFLFEYFSETQRNKGNFPGRFSGRQFSNSRSEMNVSTLELGDSALYLCASSLSGNEQYFGPGTRLTVT.

J is TRBJ1-6 and V is TRBV5-4, with 10 positions matching TRBD1. Germline lookup yields CDR1 SGHNT and CDR2 YYREEE (reference sequence). The CDR3 contains 14 residues. J was trimmed by 9 bases and V by 5 bases; bases with no gene match: 5. CDR3 loop: CASSLTGGGSPLHF. CDR3 nucleotides: TGTGCCAGCAGTTTGACAGGGGGCGGTTCACCCCTCCACTTT.